These T cell receptor beta chains were read from a single sample in a study of control samples from healthy donors and cancer patients. TCRdb's copy holds only in-frame clones and misses some; the assay was immunoSEQ multiplex PCR. The sample has around 110,000 clones, 93% seen once. Sequenced material: blood. The receptors were sampled from a man aged 25 to 45 in good health. CDR3s include the opening cysteine and the closing phenylalanine or tryptophan.

V gene: TRBV9; CDR3 protein: CASSPRTDTYNSPLHF
V gene: TRBV7-9; CDR3 protein: CASSLVGGTNEKLFF
V gene: TRBV5-5; CDR3 protein: CASSPGVQETQYF
V gene: TRBV12-5; CDR3 protein: CASGLFVERGFTDTQYF
V gene: TRBV7-2; CDR3 protein: CASSLRDSGLSYNEQFF
V gene: TRBV6-1; CDR3 protein: CASSEWLRDEAFF
V gene: TRBV7-8; CDR3 protein: CASSLGGSGNQPQHF
V gene: TRBV6-1; CDR3 protein: CASSEAKVSYTF
V gene: TRBV3-1/TRBV3-2; CDR3 protein: CASSQREYNQPQHF
V gene: TRBV5-1; CDR3 protein: CASSLGPGEGGQPQHF
V gene: TRBV27; CDR3 protein: CASSLGNEQYF
V gene: TRBV5-1; CDR3 protein: CASSSGLAGSLIETQYF
V gene: TRBV11-1; CDR3 protein: CASSLGGSRGGDTQYF
V gene: TRBV28; CDR3 protein: CASSLDRGRGYTF
V gene: TRBV18; CDR3 protein: CASSSRQTGDTEAFF
V gene: TRBV7-9; CDR3 protein: CASSLMGGTPNEKLFF
V gene: TRBV6-5; CDR3 protein: CASSYNTGREYF
V gene: TRBV2; CDR3 protein: CASSVHQGEGQPQHF
V gene: TRBV19; CDR3 protein: CASSLGDGGGKETQYF
V gene: TRBV19; CDR3 protein: CASSINGDTQYF
V gene: TRBV7-9; CDR3 protein: CASSLVGRSVNEQYF
V gene: TRBV3-1/TRBV3-2; CDR3 protein: CASSRVGSGANVLTF
V gene: TRBV19; CDR3 protein: CASSRGQESSYEQYF
V gene: TRBV7-8; CDR3 protein: CASSYLDRGIMNTEAFF
V gene: TRBV11-2; CDR3 protein: CASTGDRGETQYF
V gene: TRBV27; CDR3 protein: CASSWGGRGQPQHF
V gene: TRBV28; CDR3 protein: CASSLGTENEKLFF
V gene: TRBV7-7; CDR3 protein: CASSFNVREDTIYF
V gene: TRBV7-8; CDR3 protein: CASSLTGASSYNEQFF
V gene: TRBV28; CDR3 protein: CASLAIERGNEQFF
V gene: TRBV5-1; CDR3 protein: CASSPGQKETQYF
V gene: TRBV27; CDR3 protein: CASSPWDRGAGNEKLFF
V gene: TRBV11-2; CDR3 protein: CASSLGSGGAEETQYF
V gene: TRBV24-1; CDR3 protein: CATSDPGAEGGVPDTQYF
V gene: TRBV6-5; CDR3 protein: CASSPTWDTQYF
V gene: TRBV10-1; CDR3 protein: CASSESYRDEQFF
V gene: TRBV4-2; CDR3 protein: CASSQASSGGADTQYF
V gene: TRBV28; CDR3 protein: CASSPKGWTRNSPLHF
V gene: TRBV2; CDR3 protein: CASSVAGEGNEQFF
V gene: TRBV18; CDR3 protein: CASSPLAGGVPETQYF
V gene: TRBV5-4; CDR3 protein: CASSPKPGTEPYEQYF
V gene: TRBV24-1; CDR3 protein: CATSDLSAETGGYEQYF
V gene: TRBV5-1; CDR3 protein: CASRPSGATNEKLFF
V gene: TRBV12-3/TRBV12-4; CDR3 protein: CAVKGSYNSPLHF
V gene: TRBV11-2; CDR3 protein: CASSLGQGMYQPQHF
V gene: TRBV1; CDR3 protein: CTSSPLGSGGPLSTDTQYF
V gene: TRBV28; CDR3 protein: CASSWDRGTNEQFF
V gene: TRBV5-1; CDR3 protein: CASSSENRGRITEAFF
V gene: TRBV7-2; CDR3 protein: CASSRPGGGYEQYF
V gene: TRBV27; CDR3 protein: CASAVRGSGYGYTF
V gene: TRBV11-2; CDR3 protein: CASSLAGELFF
V gene: TRBV5-1; CDR3 protein: CASSPLAGRTDTQYF
V gene: TRBV2; CDR3 protein: CASRPTGFGDQPQHF
V gene: TRBV3-1/TRBV3-2; CDR3 protein: CATSSGRGQVNTEAFF
V gene: TRBV6-5; CDR3 protein: CASRGTPHYEQYF
V gene: TRBV5-3; CDR3 protein: CARKGDEQFF
V gene: TRBV24-1; CDR3 protein: CATSSDREVDYGYTF
V gene: TRBV2; CDR3 protein: CASSTDQGSSNQPQHF
V gene: TRBV28; CDR3 protein: CASKWAYNSPLHF
V gene: TRBV6-4; CDR3 protein: CASSDRKTYQETQYF